This paragraph covers one T cell receptor (beta chain) sequence. The entry originates in a study of blood T cell repertoires in COVID-19. Study in general: Italy, Spain and the United States were the sources of the convalescent and acute COVID-19 samples. PBMCs, B-cell-depleted T cells, or T cells were the source of the cDNA or gDNA that made up the material.

In the original analysis: The authors estimated nucleated cell counts from reference gene primer amplification. Repertoires were generated with immunoSEQ multiplex PCR, while TCRdb's copy carries only in-frame clones and drops some. V and J calls and clone size are given by that table; D and trimming were obtained from the DNA. This table has 90,000 to 110,000 clones, about 90% appearing once. Germline-derived CDR1 and CDR2 are SGHTA and FQGNSA. V was clipped by 3 bases and J by 7 bases; unmatched bases: 6. There are 15 residues in the CDR3. Sample: peripheral blood. The J gene is TRBJ2-1, the V gene TRBV7-2, with 10 bases matching TRBD2. This TCR derives from a human donor in a cohort sampled during active COVID-19. The CDR3 region is CASSFPAGGKNEQFF. The CDR3 DNA is TGTGCCAGCAGCTTCCCAGCGGGAGGGAAAAATGAGCAGTTCTTC.